One and the same sample provided the 10 T cell receptor beta chains below, sequenced in a study of spatial heterogeneity in lung cancer. Each CDR3 protein gets one entry after TCRdb re-called the 5' RACE reads with MiXCR. This sample carries 8,000 to 9,000 distinct CDR3 sequences, 4.5% of them seen once, and the ten largest clones take roughly 28%. Time point: sample taken at primary tumor resection. The sample consisted of PBMCs, taken at surgery. These receptors all come from a male donor with early-stage non-small cell lung cancer.

This clonotype has at least ten counts. The genes are TRBV4-1 and TRBJ2-1; 7 bases match TRBD1. The CDR3 is 17 residues long. V lost 3 bases to trimming and J lost 4 bases; unmatched junction nucleotides: 12. Germline-derived CDR1 and CDR2 are MGHRA and YSYEKL. This CDR3 reads CASSQPRQGPNYNEQFF. The CDR3 nucleotides are TGCGCCAGCAGCCAGCCCAGACAGGGCCCCAATTACAATGAGCAGTTCTTC.

This clonotype was seen only a few times. The gene calls are TRBV7-9 and TRBJ2-2; a weak D match, TRBD1 (5 bases). The germline CDR1 and CDR2 sequences are SEHNR and FQNEAQ (reference sequence). The V and J ends lost 3 bases and 3 bases respectively, with 11 bases between them. This CDR3 region has 15 residues. CDR3 nucleotide sequence: TGTGCCAGCAGCTTCACAGGTTTCGACACCGGGGAGCTGTTTTTT. Protein sequence: CASSFTGFDTGELFF.

This rearrangement joins TRBV11-2 to TRBJ1-3; D not certain. V was cut by 0 bases and J by 7 bases, with 16 bases left in between. From germline, CDR1 is SGHAT and CDR2 FQNNGV. The CDR3 consists of 16 residues. CDR3 loop: CASSLEVTPGWNTIYF. CDR3 nucleotides: TGTGCCAGCAGCTTAGAAGTGACCCCCGGTTGGAACACCATATATTTT.

The sample holds many counts of this clonotype. V gene TRBV19 combines with J gene TRBJ1-1; unclear D gene. This CDR3 has 16 residues. V lost 6 bases and J 0 bases, leaving 17 bases between the germline ends. Germline V CDR1 and CDR2: LNHDA, SQIVND (reference sequence). The CDR3 sequence: CASRGREDGLNTEAFF. The CDR3 bases are TGTGCCAGTAGGGGCCGGGAGGACGGTCTGAACACTGAAGCTTTCTTT.

This clonotype showed up many times. Sequence at one end of the junction differs from germline and may be a read error. This chain uses TRBV7-7 with TRBJ2-5; 9 nucleotides align to TRBD1. CDR1 is SSHAT and CDR2 is FNYEAQ in the germline V gene (reference sequence). This CDR3 comprises 16 residues. CDR3 bases: TGTGCTAGCAGCTTAAGAATGGGACAGGGCCAAGAGACCCAGTACTTC. Translation: CASSLRMGQGQETQYF. Full variable domain (missing parts from reference TRBV7-7 and TRBJ2-5): GAGVSQSPRYKVTKRGQDVTLRCDPISSHATLYWYQQALGQGPEFLTYFNYEAQPDKSGLPSDRFSAERPEGSISTLTIQRTEQRDSAMYRCASSLRMGQGQETQYFGPGTRLLVL.

This clonotype was detected many times. V and J are TRBV12-3 or TRBV12-4 and TRBJ1-3; D is possibly TRBD1 (6 bases). The CDR3 covers 17 residues. V lost 5 bases to trimming and J lost 1 base, with 18 bases between them. The CDR3 coding sequence is TGTGCCAGCAGTCTGGGGGGCGGCTTGATTTCTGGAAACACCATATATTTT. It codes for CASSLGGGLISGNTIYF.

This clonotype was observed a handful of times. This chain connects TRBV6-2 or TRBV6-3 to TRBJ2-3; tentatively, D is TRBD1 or TRBD2 (5 bases each). In germline, CDR1 is MNHEY, CDR2 SVGEGT. V was clipped by 2 bases and J by 6 bases, with 12 bases between them. The CDR3 spans 14 residues. DNA of the CDR3: TGTGCCAGCAGTTACGGGGGAACCGGGGATACGCAGTATTTT. It encodes CASSYGGTGDTQYF.

This clonotype has at least ten counts. The chain recombines TRBV5-1 with TRBJ1-6, with TRBD1 identical over 8 bases. V lost 0 bases to trimming and J lost 0 bases; unmatched junction nucleotides: 8. Germline CDR1 and CDR2: SGHRS and YFSETQ. This CDR3 has 19 amino acids. CDR3 protein: CASSLVTGALSSYNSPLHF. In DNA form, the CDR3 reads TGCGCCAGCAGCTTGGTGACAGGGGCTCTGAGCTCCTATAATTCACCCCTCCACTTT.

This clonotype rates as medium-sized (0.01 to 0.1%). The genes are TRBV5-1 and TRBJ2-3; TRBD1 agrees at 7 bases. Trimming at V came to 3 bases and at J to 9 bases, leaving 1 base not matched to a gene. There are 11 residues in the CDR3. CDR1 is SGHRS, CDR2 YFSETQ, per germline. CDR3 sequence (DNA): TGCGCCAGCAGCTCGGGACAGACGCAGTATTTT. It translates to CASSSGQTQYF.

This clonotype was detected a few times. The V and J genes are TRBV29-1 and TRBJ2-3; a weak D match, TRBD2 (5 bases). Germline CDR1 SQVTM, CDR2 ANQGSEA. The CDR3 contains 12 residues. V was pared by 6 bases and J by 3 bases, with 10 bases between. CDR3 loop: CSVAGRTDTQYF. The CDR3 coding sequence is TGCAGCGTGGCGGGTCGGACAGATACGCAGTATTTT.